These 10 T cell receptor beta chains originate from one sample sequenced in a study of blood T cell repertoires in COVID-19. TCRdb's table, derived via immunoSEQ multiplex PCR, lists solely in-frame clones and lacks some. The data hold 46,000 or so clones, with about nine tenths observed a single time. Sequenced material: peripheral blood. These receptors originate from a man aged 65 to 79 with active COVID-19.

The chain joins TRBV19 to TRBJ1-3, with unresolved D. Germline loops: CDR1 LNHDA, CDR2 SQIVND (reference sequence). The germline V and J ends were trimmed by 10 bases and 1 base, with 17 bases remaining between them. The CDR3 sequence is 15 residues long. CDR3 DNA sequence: TGTGCCACCCGGATCGGGGAAGGGTCTGGAAACACCATATATTTT. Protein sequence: CATRIGEGSGNTIYF.

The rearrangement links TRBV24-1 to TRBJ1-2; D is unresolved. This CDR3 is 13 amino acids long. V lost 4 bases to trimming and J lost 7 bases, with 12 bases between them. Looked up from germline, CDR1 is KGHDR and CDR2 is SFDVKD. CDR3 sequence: CATSDSKSSGYTF. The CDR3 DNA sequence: TGTGCCACCAGTGACTCAAAATCTAGTGGCTACACCTTC.

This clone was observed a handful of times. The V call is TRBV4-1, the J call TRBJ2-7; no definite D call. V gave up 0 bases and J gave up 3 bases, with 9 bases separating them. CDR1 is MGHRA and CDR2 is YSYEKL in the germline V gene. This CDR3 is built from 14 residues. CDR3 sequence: CASSQDTSRYEQYF. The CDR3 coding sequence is TGCGCCAGCAGCCAAGACACAAGTCGCTACGAGCAGTACTTC.

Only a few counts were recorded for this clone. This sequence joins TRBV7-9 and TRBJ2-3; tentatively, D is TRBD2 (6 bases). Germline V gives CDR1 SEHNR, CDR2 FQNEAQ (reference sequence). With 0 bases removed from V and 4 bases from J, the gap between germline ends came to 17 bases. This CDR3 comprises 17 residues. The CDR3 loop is CASSLAKLAEGPDTQYF. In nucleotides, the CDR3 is TGTGCCAGCAGCTTAGCAAAACTAGCCGAGGGCCCAGATACGCAGTATTTT.

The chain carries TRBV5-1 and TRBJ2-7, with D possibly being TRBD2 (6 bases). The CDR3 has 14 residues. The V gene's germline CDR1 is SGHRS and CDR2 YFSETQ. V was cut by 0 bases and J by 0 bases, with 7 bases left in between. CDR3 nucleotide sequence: TGCGCCAGCAGCTTGGAGCGGGCCTCCTACGAGCAGTACTTC. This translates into CASSLERASYEQYF.

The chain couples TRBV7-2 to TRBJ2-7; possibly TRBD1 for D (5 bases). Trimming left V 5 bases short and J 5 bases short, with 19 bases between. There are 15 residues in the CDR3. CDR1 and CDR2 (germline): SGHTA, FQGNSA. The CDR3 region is CASSPRIQGNDEQYF. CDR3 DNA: TGTGCCAGCAGCCCCAGAATCCAGGGAAACGACGAGCAGTACTTC.

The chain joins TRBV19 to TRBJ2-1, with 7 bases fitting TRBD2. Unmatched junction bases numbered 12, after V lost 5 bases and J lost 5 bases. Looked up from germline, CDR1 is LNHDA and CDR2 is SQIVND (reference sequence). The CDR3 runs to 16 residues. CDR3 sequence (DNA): TGTGCCAGTAGTCTCGAAAGAGCGGGAAAGGACAATGAGCAGTTCTTC. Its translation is CASSLERAGKDNEQFF.

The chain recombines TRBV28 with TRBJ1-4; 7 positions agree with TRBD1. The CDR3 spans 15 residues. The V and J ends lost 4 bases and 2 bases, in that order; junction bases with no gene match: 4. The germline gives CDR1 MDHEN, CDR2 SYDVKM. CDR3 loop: CASSWDSTTNEKLFF. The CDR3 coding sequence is TGTGCCAGCAGTTGGGACAGCACTACTAATGAAAAACTGTTTTTT.

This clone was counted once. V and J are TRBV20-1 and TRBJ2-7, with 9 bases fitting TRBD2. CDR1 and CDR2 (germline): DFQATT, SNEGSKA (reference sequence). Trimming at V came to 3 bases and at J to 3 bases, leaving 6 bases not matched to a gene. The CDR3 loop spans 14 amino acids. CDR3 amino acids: CSASPSGRNYEQYF. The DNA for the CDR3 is TGCAGTGCTAGTCCCAGCGGGAGGAACTACGAGCAGTACTTC.

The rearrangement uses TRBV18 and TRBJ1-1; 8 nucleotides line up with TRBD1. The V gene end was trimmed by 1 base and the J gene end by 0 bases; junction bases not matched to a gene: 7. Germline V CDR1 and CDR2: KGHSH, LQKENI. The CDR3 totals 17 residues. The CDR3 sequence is CASSPQTGGQVNTEAFF. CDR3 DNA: TGTGCCAGCTCACCACAAACAGGGGGGCAGGTGAACACTGAAGCTTTCTTT.